These 10 T cell receptor beta chains came from one sample sequenced in a study of spatial heterogeneity in lung cancer. Time point of the sample: sample taken at primary tumor resection. TCRdb used MiXCR to reprocess the 5' RACE reads, holding one entry per CDR3 protein. The repertoire holds roughly 20,000 distinct CDR3 sequences, with approximately 4.3% as singletons. Their recognized antigens are unknown. Whole-study findings and limits: Mutation counts in tumors were tracked by counts of expanded intratumoral alpha and beta TCRs.

The sequenced sample was lung tumor tissue, obtained at surgery. These receptors were collected from a male donor with early-stage non-small cell lung cancer.

This chain joins TRBV19 and TRBJ1-6; 8 nucleotides align to TRBD1. V was clipped by 5 bases and J by 4 bases; unmatched bases: 13. Germline V gene lookup returns CDR1 LNHDA and CDR2 SQIVND (reference sequence). The CDR3 is 18 amino acids. CDR3 sequence (DNA): TGTGCCAGTAGTCCTTCCCGGACAGGGTACCTTTATAATTCACCCCTCCACTTT. This translates into CASSPSRTGYLYNSPLHF.

This clonotype appeared many times. This chain links TRBV30 with TRBJ2-2; tentatively, D is TRBD1 (6 bases). There are 13 residues in the CDR3. V was pared by 5 bases and J by 8 bases, with 15 bases between. Germline-derived CDR1 and CDR2 are GTSNPN and SVGIG (reference sequence). This CDR3 reads CAWALRGRGELFF. The CDR3 bases are TGTGCCTGGGCCCTCAGGGGACGGGGGGAGCTGTTTTTT.

At least ten counts were recorded for this clonotype. The chain combines TRBV29-1 with TRBJ2-7; possibly TRBD2 for D (6 bases). Trimming took off 1 base at V and 0 bases at J, with 13 bases between the two ends. The CDR3 loop spans 15 amino acids. Germline V gives CDR1 SQVTM, CDR2 ANQGSEA. For the CDR3, the DNA is TGCAGCGTTGAAGTCCGGGGGAGGTTCTCCTACGAGCAGTACTTC. This gives the protein CSVEVRGRFSYEQYF.

This clonotype was detected ten times or more. The J gene is TRBJ1-1, the V gene TRBV6-1; 11 bases map to TRBD1. The germline V gene encodes CDR1 MNHNS and CDR2 SASEGT. V lost 5 bases and J lost 6; bases outside the gene matches: 8. There are 15 residues in the CDR3. The CDR3 region is CASSSGTGGRAEAFF. CDR3 nucleotide sequence: TGTGCCAGCAGTTCAGGGACAGGGGGGCGTGCTGAAGCTTTCTTT.

This clonotype has ten or more counts. The chain is built from TRBV27 and TRBJ2-1; 14 bases agree with TRBD2. Trimming removed 4 bases from V and 9 bases from J; junction bases left unmatched: 2. The length of the CDR3 is 14 residues. Per germline, CDR1 MNHEY and CDR2 SMNVEV (reference sequence). The CDR3 bases are TGTGCCAGCAGTTCGGGGACTAGCGGGAGTGAGCAGTTCTTC. It yields the protein CASSSGTSGSEQFF.

This clonotype was observed a handful of times. Here the CDR3 reads CASSVALTEDYNSPLHF. The DNA for the CDR3 is TGTGCCAGCAGCGTAGCTTTGACGGAAGACTATAATTCACCCCTCCACTTT. The chain is built from TRBV9 and TRBJ1-6; unclear D gene. Germline CDR1 is SGDLS and CDR2 is YYNGEE. Trimming took 0 bases from V and 3 from J, leaving 13 bases between them. This CDR3 contains 17 residues.

This clonotype was recorded at least ten times. The V and J genes are TRBV5-1 and TRBJ2-7, with D unresolved. The CDR3 runs 12 residues. Trimming removed 0 bases at V and 3 bases at J, with 4 bases between. Germline assignment: CDR1 SGHRS and CDR2 YFSETQ. The CDR3 DNA is TGCGCCAGCAGCTTGGAGCGCTACGAGCAGTACTTC. Amino acid sequence: CASSLERYEQYF. Variable domain in full (rest from reference TRBV5-1 and TRBJ2-7): KAGVTQTPRYLIKTRGQQVTLSCSPISGHRSVSWYQQTPGQGLQFLFEYFSETQRNKGNFPGRFSGRQFSNSRSEMNVSTLELGDSALYLCASSLERYEQYFGPGTRLTVT.

This clonotype was observed at least ten times. A junction end diverges from the germline sequence, so it may reflect a read error. V gene TRBV30 combines with J gene TRBJ2-1; D might be TRBD1 (5 bases). The germline V gene encodes CDR1 GTSNPN and CDR2 SVGIG (reference sequence). This CDR3 comprises 13 residues. The chain's CDR3 is CAKGSGSFNEQFF. CDR3 coding DNA: TGTGCCAAGGGATCAGGGTCCTTCAATGAGCAGTTCTTC.

This clonotype was found a few times. CDR3 amino acids: CATSDQGRWFF. The CDR3 DNA is TGTGCCACCAGTGATCAGGGTCGGTGGTTCTTC. The chain recombines TRBV24-1 with TRBJ2-1; D may be TRBD1 (5 bases). Germline V gene lookup returns CDR1 KGHDR and CDR2 SFDVKD. The CDR3 loop spans 11 amino acids. Between the trimmed V and J ends, which lost 3 bases and 15 bases, there was a span of 11 bases.

In this sample, this clonotype turned up many times. The chain recombines TRBV6-5 with TRBJ1-1; the D is unclear. V shed 6 bases and J shed 0 bases, with 14 bases lying between them. This CDR3 has 15 residues. Germline CDR1 reads MNHEY; CDR2 reads SVGAGI. The CDR3 region has the DNA TGTGCCAGCAGCGCGGTCGGCATGATGAACACTGAAGCTTTCTTT. Amino acid sequence: CASSAVGMMNTEAFF.